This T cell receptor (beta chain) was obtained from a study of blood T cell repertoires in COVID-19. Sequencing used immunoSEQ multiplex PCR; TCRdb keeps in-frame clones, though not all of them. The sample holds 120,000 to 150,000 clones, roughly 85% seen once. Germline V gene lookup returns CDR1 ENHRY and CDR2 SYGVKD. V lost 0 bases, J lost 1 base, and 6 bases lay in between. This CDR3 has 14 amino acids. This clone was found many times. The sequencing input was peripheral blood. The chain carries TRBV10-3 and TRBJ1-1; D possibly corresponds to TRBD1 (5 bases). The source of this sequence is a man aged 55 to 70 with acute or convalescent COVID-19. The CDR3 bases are TGTGCCATCAGTGAGTCGCAGGGGAACACTGAAGCTTTCTTT. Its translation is CAISESQGNTEAFF.